This TCR beta chain originates from a study of regulatory T cells. All CD3G-deficient patients showed autoimmunity, more severe in two. On this clone: The antigen is undetermined.

The PCR used 52 TRBV and 13 TRBJ primers. TCRdb keeps only in-frame clones here, not all; method: immunoSEQ multiplex PCR. The repertoire includes approximately 29,000 clones, over 90% of them detected once, and 0.8% to 1% sits in the top ten. Study observations and caveats: Skewed V and J usage and few unique V-J pairs marked patient repertoires, most in Tregs. In CD3G-deficient patients, conventional CD4+ T cells were enriched for hydrophobic CDR3 residues at positions 6 and 7.

Germline V gives CDR1 MDHEN, CDR2 SYDVKM. The CDR3 extends over 14 amino acids. V was cut by 3 bases and J by 6 bases, with 13 bases left in between. The specimen was conventional CD4+ T cells sorted from blood. This TCR derives from a child aged 2 to 15 with CD3G deficiency. The rearrangement links TRBV28 to TRBJ2-3; D unclear. In nucleotides, the CDR3 is TGTGCCAGCAGTTTTAAGGGCCTCGGGGATACGCAGTATTTT. Its translation is CASSFKGLGDTQYF.